One sample yielded the 30 T cell receptor beta chains listed below, sequenced in a study of T cell responses to AZD1222 COVID-19 vaccine. Assay: immunoSEQ multiplex PCR; the TCRdb copy retains only in-frame clones and omits some. This repertoire shows 80,000 to 90,000 clones, approximately 91% found once; its top ten account for 5%. The sample in question was peripheral blood, obtained 28 days after the second AZD1222 dose. The receptors were gathered from an adult who received the AZD1222 COVID-19 vaccine.

The chain couples TRBV5-4 to TRBJ2-5; TRBD1 aligns across 9 bases. The trim removed 2 bases at V and 5 bases at J, leaving 10 bases unmatched. Germline CDR1 and CDR2: SGHNT and YYREEE (reference sequence). This CDR3 has 16 residues. The CDR3 loop is CASSFTTGTGRETQYF. Written as DNA, the CDR3 is TGTGCCAGCAGCTTCACCACCGGGACAGGGAGGGAGACCCAGTACTTC.

This chain uses TRBV27 with TRBJ2-1; a possible D gene is TRBD2 (6 bases). V was trimmed by 7 bases and J by 0 bases, leaving 16 bases between them. There are 16 residues in the CDR3. Germline CDR1 reads MNHEY; CDR2 reads SMNVEV (reference sequence). The CDR3 nucleotides are TGTGCCAGCACCCTCCGAGGAGGGAGCTCCTACAATGAGCAGTTCTTC. It yields the protein CASTLRGGSSYNEQFF.

The rearrangement links TRBV6-5 to TRBJ2-7; 7 nucleotides align to TRBD1. Germline loops: CDR1 MNHEY, CDR2 SVGAGI. V was pared by 3 bases and J by 3 bases, with 2 bases of the junction left unmatched. This CDR3 is built from 13 residues. Here the CDR3 reads CASSYQGVYEQYF. For the CDR3, the DNA is TGTGCCAGCAGTTATCAGGGGGTCTACGAGCAGTACTTC.

The rearrangement uses TRBV27 and TRBJ2-5, with 7 bases lining up with TRBD1. The germline CDR1 and CDR2 sequences are MNHEY and SMNVEV (reference sequence). With 3 bases clipped from V and 4 bases from J, the junction kept 5 bases outside the gene matches. The CDR3 has 14 residues. The CDR3 sequence: CASSLSRQGETQYF. CDR3 nucleotides: TGTGCCAGCAGTTTGTCCCGACAGGGAGAGACCCAGTACTTC.

The chain couples TRBV6-5 to TRBJ1-6, with 7 bases lining up with TRBD1. Germline loops: CDR1 MNHEY, CDR2 SVGAGI. V shed 7 bases, J shed 4 bases, and the junction held 7 bases outside the gene matches. The CDR3 is 15 residues long. The CDR3 sequence: CASNTGTAYNSPLHF. For the CDR3, the DNA is TGTGCCAGCAATACCGGGACAGCTTATAATTCACCCCTCCACTTT.

The chain is built from TRBV12-3 or TRBV12-4 and TRBJ1-2; D perhaps matches TRBD1 (6 bases). V was cut by 2 bases and J by 2 bases, with 6 bases left in between. The CDR3 consists of 13 residues. The CDR3 DNA sequence: TGTGCCAGCAGTTTAACAGGGAACTATGGCTACACCTTC. It yields the protein CASSLTGNYGYTF.

The chain employs TRBV19 and TRBJ1-4; D is uncertain. Germline V gene data show CDR1 as LNHDA and CDR2 as SQIVND (reference sequence). Trimming left V 0 bases short and J 11 bases short, with 13 bases between. The CDR3 length is 14 residues. The CDR3 bases are TGTGCCAGTAGTATAGATTGGGCCATGGAGAAACTGTTTTTT. It specifies CASSIDWAMEKLFF.

The V call is TRBV2, the J call TRBJ1-2, with TRBD1 matching over 7 bases. The CDR3 runs to 14 residues. Trimming took 5 bases from V and 7 from J; bases not matched to a gene: 10. Germline CDR1 reads SNHLY; CDR2 reads FYNNEI. As DNA, the CDR3 is TGTGCCAGCAGTCTTCAGGGGGTTTTTGGTGGCTACACCTTC. Protein: CASSLQGVFGGYTF.

The rearrangement joins TRBV15 to TRBJ1-1; D gene uncertain. The CDR3 covers 13 residues. The V end was cut by 8 bases, the J end by 0 bases, with 10 bases between. In germline, CDR1 is LNHNV, CDR2 YYDKDF (reference sequence). CDR3 residues: CATSQVMNTEAFF. CDR3 coding DNA: TGTGCCACCTCCCAGGTGATGAACACTGAAGCTTTCTTT.

This clone was found once. The V and J genes are TRBV6-5 and TRBJ1-5; no firm D call. Germline loops: CDR1 MNHEY, CDR2 SVGAGI. CDR3 size: 15 residues. V was pared by 7 bases and J by 0 bases, with 13 bases between. The CDR3 reads CASKWAEHSNQPQHF. As DNA, the CDR3 is TGTGCCAGCAAATGGGCAGAACATAGCAATCAGCCCCAGCATTTT.

This chain joins TRBV3-1 (or the pseudogene TRBV3-2) and TRBJ2-2; weak D call: TRBD2 (6 bases). Germline assignment: CDR1 LGHDT and CDR2 YNNKEL (reference sequence). V shed 4 bases and J shed 0 bases, with 12 bases lying between them. This CDR3 region has 16 residues. The CDR3 DNA sequence: TGTGCCAGCAGCCGGCGGGCGGGGACGAACACCGGGGAGCTGTTTTTT. Translated, it gives CASSRRAGTNTGELFF.

J is TRBJ2-1 and V is TRBV18; D possibly corresponds to TRBD1 (5 bases). This CDR3 spans 13 amino acids. In germline, CDR1 is KGHSH, CDR2 LQKENI. With 2 bases removed from V and 4 bases from J, the gap between germline ends came to 6 bases. CDR3 region: CASSPGAYNEQFF. DNA of the CDR3: TGTGCCAGCTCACCAGGGGCTTACAATGAGCAGTTCTTC.

The chain couples TRBV3-1 (or the pseudogene TRBV3-2) to TRBJ1-2; D is ambiguous. CDR3 length: 15 residues. CDR1 is LGHDT, CDR2 YNNKEL, per germline (reference sequence). Trimming left V 4 bases short and J 3 bases short, with 15 bases between. CDR3 sequence reads: CASSRNSGTHYGYTF. The CDR3 DNA reads TGTGCCAGCAGCCGTAATTCGGGTACCCACTATGGCTACACCTTC.

The rearrangement joins TRBV5-1 to TRBJ1-4, with 10 bases that match TRBD1. The CDR3 loop spans 18 amino acids. The J segment lost 2 bases and the V segment lost 4 bases, leaving 11 bases of the junction unmatched. Germline CDR1 SGHRS, CDR2 YFSETQ. In DNA form, the CDR3 reads TGCGCCAGCAGCGAACGGACAGGGGGGACGTTTACTAATGAAAAACTGTTTTTT. Protein sequence: CASSERTGGTFTNEKLFF.

This chain joins TRBV18 and TRBJ1-1; D not certain. CDR1 KGHSH and CDR2 LQKENI come from the germline V gene. V was trimmed by 2 bases and J by 0 bases, leaving 1 base between them. The CDR3 consists of 12 residues. The chain's CDR3 is CASSPMNTEAFF. The DNA of the CDR3 is TGTGCCAGCTCACCAATGAACACTGAAGCTTTCTTT.

The chain joins TRBV3-1 (or the pseudogene TRBV3-2) to TRBJ1-3, with D maybe TRBD1 (6 bases). Trimming took 3 bases from V and 0 from J, leaving 12 bases between them. This CDR3 spans 16 amino acids. The germline gives CDR1 LGHDT, CDR2 YNNKEL (reference sequence). CDR3 in amino acids: CASSHNTGSSGNTIYF. The DNA of the CDR3 is TGTGCCAGCAGCCATAACACAGGGAGCTCTGGAAACACCATATATTTT.

CDR3 region: CAWSGMLGEQYF. In nucleotides, the CDR3 is TGTGCCTGGAGTGGTATGCTAGGCGAGCAGTACTTC. The chain joins TRBV30 to TRBJ2-7, with D uncertain. Looked up from germline, CDR1 is GTSNPN and CDR2 is SVGIG (reference sequence). This CDR3 is 12 amino acids long. Trimming took 1 base from V and 6 from J, leaving 10 bases between them.

The chain carries TRBV19 and TRBJ2-1, with a weak D call TRBD1 (6 bases). CDR3 length equals 17 residues. Per germline, CDR1 LNHDA and CDR2 SQIVND (reference sequence). Trimming took 5 bases from V and 8 from J, leaving 25 bases between them. DNA of the CDR3: TGTGCCAGTAGTTCTTTCCCGGGACAAGGAAACCACCATGAGCAGTTCTTC. This codes for CASSSFPGQGNHHEQFF.

V and J are TRBV10-1 and TRBJ2-3; a possible D gene is TRBD2 (6 bases). Trimming stripped 4 bases from V and 1 base from J, with 9 bases between. This CDR3 comprises 14 residues. Per the germline V gene, CDR1 is WNHNN and CDR2 is SYGVQD (reference sequence). DNA for the CDR3: TGCGCCAGCAGTGTGGGGGGAGGCACAGATACGCAGTATTTT. Translating it yields CASSVGGGTDTQYF.

The chain recombines TRBV5-4 with TRBJ1-1, with 8 bases matching TRBD1. The CDR3 extends over 15 amino acids. Per germline, CDR1 SGHNT and CDR2 YYREEE (reference sequence). Unmatched junction bases numbered 5, after V lost 4 bases and J lost 0 bases. The CDR3 spells CASSKDRDMNTEAFF. CDR3 DNA sequence: TGTGCCAGCAGCAAGGACAGGGATATGAACACTGAAGCTTTCTTT. Looking up the rest from reference TRBV5-4 and TRBJ1-1 gives the full variable domain: ETGVTQSPTHLIKTRGQQVTLRCSSQSGHNTVSWYQQALGQGPQFIFQYYREEENGRGNFPPRFSGLQFPNYSSELNVNALELDDSALYLCASSKDRDMNTEAFFGQGTRLTVV.

The chain combines TRBV18 with TRBJ1-1; D is ambiguous. V was pared by 4 bases and J by 1 base, with 7 bases between. The CDR3 totals 13 residues. Germline loops: CDR1 KGHSH, CDR2 LQKENI. The CDR3 nucleotides read TGTGCCAGCTCACAACTCGAGAACACTGAAGCTTTCTTT. The encoded protein is CASSQLENTEAFF.

This clone was observed once. This chain joins TRBV5-1 and TRBJ1-2, with 7 bases identical to TRBD1. This CDR3 is built from 20 residues. With V trimmed by 4 bases and J by 2 bases, 23 bases remained unmatched. Germline values: CDR1 SGHRS, CDR2 YFSETQ. The CDR3 DNA is TGCGCCAGCAGCATAGGACAGGAGGGCTCTCCCCCATCTCTGAACTATGGCTACACCTTC. Translation gives CASSIGQEGSPPSLNYGYTF.

The chain has TRBV18 and TRBJ1-1; D is undetermined. Germline CDR1 is KGHSH and CDR2 is LQKENI. Trimming removed 3 bases at V and 4 bases at J, with 12 bases between. This CDR3 has 14 amino acids. The CDR3 DNA follows: TGTGCCAGCTCACCGGGCAGCGAGGGCACTGAAGCTTTCTTT. This gives the protein CASSPGSEGTEAFF. Supplemented by reference TRBV18 and TRBJ1-1, the full variable domain reads NAGVMQNPRHLVRRRGQEARLRCSPMKGHSHVYWYRQLPEEGLKFMVYLQKENIIDESGMPKERFSAEFPKEGPSILRIQQVVRGDSAAYFCASSPGSEGTEAFFGQGTRLTVV.

The V and J genes are TRBV5-1 and TRBJ2-5, with 7 bases fitting TRBD2. The CDR3 is made up of 15 amino acids. V lost 1 base, J lost 2 bases, and 5 bases stayed unmatched. The germline CDR1 and CDR2 sequences are SGHRS and YFSETQ. The CDR3: CASSLSPGGQETQYF. For the CDR3, the DNA is TGCGCCAGCAGCTTGTCCCCGGGGGGACAAGAGACCCAGTACTTC.

The rearrangement joins TRBV18 to TRBJ2-7; the D is unclear. This CDR3 is 12 amino acids long. V lost 5 bases, J lost 5 bases, and 10 bases lay in between. Germline assignment: CDR1 KGHSH and CDR2 LQKENI. The CDR3 region is CASSEDEDEQYF. DNA of the CDR3: TGTGCCAGCTCAGAGGACGAAGACGAGCAGTACTTC.

The rearrangement links TRBV9 to TRBJ1-2, with 7 positions matching TRBD1. The length of the CDR3 is 15 residues. Germline-derived CDR1 and CDR2 are SGDLS and YYNGEE. V lost 0 bases, J lost 0 bases, and 2 bases stayed unmatched. This CDR3 is CASSVDQGANYGYTF. In nucleotides, the CDR3 is TGTGCCAGCAGCGTAGACCAGGGGGCTAACTATGGCTACACCTTC.

Only a few counts were recorded for this clone. The CDR3 region is CATRSNYGYTF. CDR3 sequence (DNA): TGTGCCACCCGGTCCAACTATGGCTACACCTTC. V gene TRBV6-4 combines with J gene TRBJ1-2; D unclear. V was cut by 10 bases and J by 2 bases, with 8 bases left in between. This CDR3 is built from 11 residues. The germline V gene encodes CDR1 MRHNA and CDR2 SNTAGT.

V and J are TRBV7-3 and TRBJ1-3; 9 nucleotides line up with TRBD1. The CDR3 loop spans 14 amino acids. Germline lookup yields CDR1 SGHTA and CDR2 FQGTGA. The V and J ends lost 5 bases and 2 bases, in that order; junction bases with no gene match: 1. CDR3 sequence reads: CASSRTGAGNTIYF. The DNA of the CDR3 is TGTGCCAGCAGCCGGACAGGGGCTGGAAACACCATATATTTT.

V is TRBV5-6 and J is TRBJ1-6; 10 bases fit TRBD1. The CDR3 covers 16 residues. V gave up 4 bases and J gave up 6 bases; unmatched junction bases: 7. Germline-derived CDR1 and CDR2 are SGHDT and YYEEEE. Written as DNA, the CDR3 is TGTGCCAGCAGCAAGGGACAGGGGATCGGTAATTCACCCCTCCACTTT. Amino acid sequence: CASSKGQGIGNSPLHF.

This rearrangement joins TRBV27 to TRBJ1-1; D is perhaps TRBD1 (6 bases). With 11 bases removed from V and 6 bases from J, the gap between germline ends came to 16 bases. In germline, CDR1 is MNHEY, CDR2 SMNVEV (reference sequence). The CDR3 extends over 12 amino acids. The CDR3 DNA reads as TGTGCCTGGCCCGGGGGCTGGGCTGAAGCTTTCTTT. Translation gives CAWPGGWAEAFF.